This TCR beta chain was sequenced during a study of shared clonotypes between healthy human individuals. Germline CDR1 is MNHNY and CDR2 is SVGAGI (reference sequence). Deletions cut 7 bases from V and 4 bases from J, with 12 bases between. The CDR3 consists of 13 residues. CD8 cells regarded as naive lacked CD45RO, were positively chosen for CCR7, and omitted terminally differentiated effector memory CD45RA+ cells. Data came from immunoSEQ multiplex PCR; TCRdb stores just in-frame clones and leaves some out. Found here are just over 2,000,000 clones, about 95% of them singletons; the top ten hold around 1.1%.

The chain joins TRBV6-6 to TRBJ2-3; D is undetermined. The sequence derives from a man younger than 30 in good health. Input material: naive CD8+ T cells sorted from blood. The CDR3, as DNA: TGTGCCAGCAACCCTAACTTGGCAGATACGCAGTATTTT. This codes for CASNPNLADTQYF.